This TCR beta chain is drawn from a study of blood T cells in healthy people across ages. For this clonotype: Its antigen remains unknown.

Then a second PCR, running about 6 to 11 cycles, was carried out with a sample-barcoded 5' primer and a J-beta primer mix. TCRdb reanalysed the 5' RACE reads using MiXCR and keeps one entry per CDR3 protein. The sample has 800,000 or so distinct CDR3 sequences; around 68% are singletons. Germline V gene sequence: CDR1 SGHDN, CDR2 FVKESK. The CDR3 length is 13 residues. Trimming removed 5 bases from V and 5 bases from J, with 13 bases in between. The study's findings and limits: Observed TCR beta diversity per million T cells went down as age went up. This fall followed a roughly linear course with age. For the donors, CMV status was unknown and possibly confounded expanded clonotype changes.

What was sequenced was blood. This clonotype was sampled from a man aged 25 to 40 in good health. V and J are TRBV14 and TRBJ2-7, with D possibly being TRBD2 (6 bases). DNA of the CDR3: TGTGCCAGCAGCTATCTTCGGGAGAACGAGCAGTACTTC. Protein product: CASSYLRENEQYF.